This passage covers 11 T cell receptor beta chains from one sample sequenced in a study of cytomegalovirus exposure and HLA in healthy donors. Assay: immunoSEQ multiplex PCR; the TCRdb copy retains only in-frame clones and omits some. The table has about 140,000 clones, roughly nine tenths seen once. Input material: PBMCs. The receptors were gathered from a man aged 18 to 29 in good health and CMV-seronegative.

This rearrangement joins TRBV27 to TRBJ2-3, with D possibly matching TRBD1 (5 bases). The CDR3 has 13 residues. Between the trimmed V and J ends, which lost 7 bases and 4 bases, there was a span of 12 bases. CDR1 and CDR2 (germline): MNHEY, SMNVEV (reference sequence). CDR3 coding DNA: TGTGCCAGCACCCGGCAGGGCTCAGATACGCAGTATTTT. The encoded protein is CASTRQGSDTQYF.

There are a few counts of this clone. The chain uses TRBV19 and TRBJ1-2; TRBD1 matches at 9 bases. V trimming: 7 bases; J trimming: 0 bases; junction bases outside the gene matches: 6. The CDR3 spans 15 residues. CDR1 is LNHDA and CDR2 is SQIVND in the germline V gene (reference sequence). The CDR3: CASIPRDRANYGYTF. The CDR3 bases are TGTGCCAGTATACCCCGGGACAGGGCTAACTATGGCTACACCTTC.

V usage is TRBV7-2 and J usage is TRBJ2-7, with D possibly TRBD2 on 5 matching bases. The germline CDR1 and CDR2 sequences are SGHTA and FQGNSA. The CDR3 spans 14 residues. Trimming removed 4 bases from V and 4 bases from J, with 14 bases in between. CDR3 in amino acids: CASSSDGVSYEQYF. The DNA of the CDR3 is TGTGCCAGCAGCTCAGACGGGGTTTCGTACGAGCAGTACTTC.

This chain connects TRBV5-6 to TRBJ1-2, with 8 nucleotides matching TRBD1. The CDR3 contains 16 residues. The junction had 17 bases not matched to a gene; V was cut back by 5 bases and J by 8 bases. Germline lookup yields CDR1 SGHDT and CDR2 YYEEEE. This CDR3 reads CASSFELSGTGRGYTF. The CDR3 DNA sequence: TGTGCCAGCAGTTTTGAATTATCCGGGACAGGCCGGGGCTACACCTTC. Variable domain in full (rest from reference TRBV5-6 and TRBJ1-2): DAGVTQSPTHLIKTRGQQVTLRCSPKSGHDTVSWYQQALGQGPQFIFQYYEEEERQRGNFPDRFSGHQFPNYSSELNVNALLLGDSALYLCASSFELSGTGRGYTFGSGTRLTVV.

The CDR3 region has the DNA TGTGCCAGCAGTTCCTCCTTAGCGGGGGGCAGGGATACGCAGTATTTT. Its translation is CASSSSLAGGRDTQYF. The chain employs TRBV27 and TRBJ2-3, with 10 bases aligning to TRBD2. The V gene end was trimmed by 4 bases and the J gene end by 6 bases; junction bases not matched to a gene: 10. Germline V gives CDR1 MNHEY, CDR2 SMNVEV (reference sequence). CDR3 length: 16 residues.

This chain joins TRBV27 and TRBJ2-7; 8 nucleotides align to TRBD2. Germline lookup yields CDR1 MNHEY and CDR2 SMNVEV (reference sequence). The junction had 5 bases not matched to a gene; V was cut back by 10 bases and J by 3 bases. The CDR3 extends over 12 amino acids. CDR3 sequence reads: CATTGGGYEQYF. As DNA, the CDR3 is TGTGCCACCACCGGGGGGGGCTACGAGCAGTACTTC.

The rearrangement uses TRBV19 and TRBJ2-1, with D perhaps matching TRBD1 (6 bases). The CDR3 loop spans 14 amino acids. CDR1 LNHDA and CDR2 SQIVND come from the germline V gene (reference sequence). The V end lost 5 bases, the J end lost 2 bases, and 10 bases lay between the germline ends. In DNA, the CDR3 is TGTGCCAGTAGTGGACAGCCTACCTACAATGAGCAGTTCTTC. It specifies CASSGQPTYNEQFF.

The chain carries TRBV27 and TRBJ2-7; 7 nucleotides match TRBD1. The J segment lost 4 bases and the V segment lost 3 bases, leaving 6 bases of the junction unmatched. The CDR3 consists of 14 residues. The germline gives CDR1 MNHEY, CDR2 SMNVEV (reference sequence). The CDR3 region has the DNA TGTGCCAGCAGTTTGGTACAGGGGTCTTACGAGCAGTACTTC. It encodes CASSLVQGSYEQYF.

The V gene is TRBV7-2, the J gene TRBJ1-3; TRBD1 is a possible D gene (6 bases). The CDR3 extends over 14 amino acids. Germline V lookup: CDR1 SGHTA, CDR2 FQGNSA. The ends were cut back, 5 bases at V and 2 bases at J, with 10 bases in the middle. The CDR3 loop reads CASSPTGAGNTIYF. CDR3 sequence (DNA): TGTGCCAGCAGCCCGACAGGAGCTGGAAACACCATATATTTT. The whole variable domain, remainder taken from reference TRBV7-2 and TRBJ1-3, is GAGVSQSPSNKVTEKGKDVELRCDPISGHTALYWYRQSLGQGLEFLIYFQGNSAPDKSGLPSDRFSAERTGGSVSTLTIQRTQQEDSAVYLCASSPTGAGNTIYFGEGSWLTVV.

The rearrangement links TRBV6-6 to TRBJ1-2, with 7 bases that match TRBD1. CDR3 size: 13 residues. The J segment lost 3 bases and the V segment lost 3 bases, leaving 1 base of the junction unmatched. Germline CDR1 and CDR2: MNHNY and SVGAGI (reference sequence). The CDR3 reads CASSYDRDYGYTF. The CDR3 coding sequence is TGTGCCAGCAGTTATGACAGGGACTATGGCTACACCTTC.

The chain links TRBV7-9 to TRBJ1-2; 7 positions match TRBD1. There are 15 residues in the CDR3. Trimming at V came to 1 base and at J to 8 bases, leaving 10 bases not matched to a gene. The V gene's germline CDR1 is SEHNR and CDR2 FQNEAQ (reference sequence). The CDR3 sequence is CASSLGGTEGKGYTF. CDR3 in DNA: TGTGCCAGCAGCTTAGGAGGGACAGAAGGGAAGGGCTACACCTTC.